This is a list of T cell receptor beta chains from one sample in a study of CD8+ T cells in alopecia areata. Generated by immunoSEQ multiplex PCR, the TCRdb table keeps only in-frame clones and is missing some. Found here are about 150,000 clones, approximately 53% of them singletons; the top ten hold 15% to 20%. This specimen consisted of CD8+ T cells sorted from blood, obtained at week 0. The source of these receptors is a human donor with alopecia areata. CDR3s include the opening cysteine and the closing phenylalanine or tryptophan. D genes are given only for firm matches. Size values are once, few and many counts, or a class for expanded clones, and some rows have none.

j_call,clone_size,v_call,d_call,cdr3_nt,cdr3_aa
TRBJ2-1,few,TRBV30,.,TGTGCCTGGGATACGAGGTTGAATGAGCAGTTCTTC,CAWDTRLNEQFF
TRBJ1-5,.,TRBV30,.,TGTGCCTGGAGTGCCCATGGGGATCAGCCCCAGCATTTT,CAWSAHGDQPQHF
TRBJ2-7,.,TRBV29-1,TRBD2,TGCAGCGTTGGGGGAGGGGATGGAGGCTCCTACGAGCAGTACTTC,CSVGGGDGGSYEQYF
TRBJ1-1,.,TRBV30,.,TGTGCCTGGAGTGACCTGAACACTGAAGCTTTCTTT,CAWSDLNTEAFF
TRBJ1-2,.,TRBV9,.,TGTGCCAGCACCAACGACGGGCCCCTTGGCTACACCTTC,CASTNDGPLGYTF
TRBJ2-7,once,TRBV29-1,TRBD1,TGCAGCGTAAGGACAGGTTCAGGTCACGAGCAGTACTTC,CSVRTGSGHEQYF
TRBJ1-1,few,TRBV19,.,TGTGCCAGTAGTATAGACGCAGGGGACACTGAAGCTTTCTTT,CASSIDAGDTEAFF
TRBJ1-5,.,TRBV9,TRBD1,TGTGCCAGCAGTGCAACAGGGGGCTCTCAGCCCCAGCATTTT,CASSATGGSQPQHF
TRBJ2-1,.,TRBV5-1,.,TGCGCCAGCATTCAGGGCCATGAGCAGTTCTTC,CASIQGHEQFF
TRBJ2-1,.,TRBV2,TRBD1,TGTGCCAGCAGACTAACAGGGGAATCCTACAATGAGCAGTTCTTC,CASRLTGESYNEQFF
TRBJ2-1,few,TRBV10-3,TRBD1,TGTGCCATCAGAAGGACAGGGTCTGATGAGCAGTTCTTC,CAIRRTGSDEQFF
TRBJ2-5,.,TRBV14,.,TGTGCCAGCAGCCAAGGTGGTAACAGAGTGGGGGAGACCCAGTACTTC,CASSQGGNRVGETQYF
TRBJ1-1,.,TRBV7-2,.,TGTGCCAGCAGCCAGAAAACGGCCGACGCTGAAGCTTTCTTT,CASSQKTADAEAFF
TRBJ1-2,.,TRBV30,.,TGTGCCTGGAGCTTCACAGAGTACGGCTACACCTTC,CAWSFTEYGYTF
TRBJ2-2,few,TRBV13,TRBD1,TGTGCCATCGGACAGGGGGGCACCGGGGAGCTGTTTTTT,CAIGQGGTGELFF
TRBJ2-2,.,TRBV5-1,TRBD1,TGCGCCAGCAGCGACAACCGGGACAGGGGGATTGACGGGGAGCTGTTTTTT,CASSDNRDRGIDGELFF
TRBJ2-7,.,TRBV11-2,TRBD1,TGTGCCAGCAGCCCAGGGACAGGGCGCTCCTACGAGCAGTACTTC,CASSPGTGRSYEQYF
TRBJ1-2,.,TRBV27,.,TGTGCCAGCAGTTTAGGGGGGAACTATGGCTACACCTTC,CASSLGGNYGYTF
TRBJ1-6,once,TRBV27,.,TGTGCCAGCAGTTCGTTAGGCCATTCACCCCTCCACTTT,CASSSLGHSPLHF
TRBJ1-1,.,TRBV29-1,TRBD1,TGCAGCGTCCCAGGTTGGGGACAGGGAGAGAACACTGAAGCTTTCTTT,CSVPGWGQGENTEAFF
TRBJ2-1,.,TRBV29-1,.,TGCAGCGGATCAGGCGTCAATGAGCAGTTCTTC,CSGSGVNEQFF
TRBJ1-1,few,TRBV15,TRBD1,TGTGCCACCAGCAGGGACAGGGGGAACACTGAAGCTTTCTTT,CATSRDRGNTEAFF
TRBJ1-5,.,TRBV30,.,TGTGCCTGCGAGGAGGGAGGTCAGCCCCAGCATTTT,CACEEGGQPQHF
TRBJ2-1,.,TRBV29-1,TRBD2,TGCAGCGTCACACTAGCGGGGGGATACAATGAGCAGTTCTTC,CSVTLAGGYNEQFF
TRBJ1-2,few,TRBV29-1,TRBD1,TGCAGCCTCTCGGGGACAGATGGCTACACCTTC,CSLSGTDGYTF
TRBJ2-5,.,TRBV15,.,TGTGCCACCAGCAGAAACACAGGACCCCAAGAGACCCAGTACTTC,CATSRNTGPQETQYF
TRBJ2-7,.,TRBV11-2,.,TGTGCCAGCAGCTGGGGCTACGAGCAGTACTTC,CASSWGYEQYF
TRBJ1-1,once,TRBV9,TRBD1,TGTGCCAGCAGCTCCCAACAGGGGACTGAAGCTTTCTTT,CASSSQQGTEAFF
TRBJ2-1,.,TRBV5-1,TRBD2,TGCGCCAGCAGCTTTAGCGGGGTAGATGAGCAGTTCTTC,CASSFSGVDEQFF
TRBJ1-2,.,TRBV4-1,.,TGCGCCAGCAGCCAAGATTTTGACGGTTCCTATGGCTACACCTTC,CASSQDFDGSYGYTF
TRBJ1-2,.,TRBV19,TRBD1,TGTGCCAGTAGTATCACGGACAGGGGGCTTTCGAGCACCTTC,CASSITDRGLSSTF
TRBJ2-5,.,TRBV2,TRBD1,TGTGCCAGCAGCTACGACAGGGCGGTGGAGACCCAGTACTTC,CASSYDRAVETQYF
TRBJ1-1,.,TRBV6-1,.,TGTGCCAGCAGTGCCCGGGAGAGCACTGAAGCTTTCTTT,CASSARESTEAFF
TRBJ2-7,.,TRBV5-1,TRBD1,TGCGCCAGCAGCTCCCGGGACAGGGAAGTCGACGAGCAGTACTTC,CASSSRDREVDEQYF
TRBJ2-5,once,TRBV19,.,TGTGCCAGTAGTATAGACAGGGGGACTCAAGAGACCCAGTACTTC,CASSIDRGTQETQYF
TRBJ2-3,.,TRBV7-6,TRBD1,TGTGCCAGCAGCCGGACAGGGGGCGTTTCAGATACGCAGTATTTT,CASSRTGGVSDTQYF
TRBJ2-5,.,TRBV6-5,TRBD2,TGTGCCAGCAGGGGACTAGCGGGGGGGCAAGAGACCCAGTACTTC,CASRGLAGGQETQYF
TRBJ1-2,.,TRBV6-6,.,TGTGCCAGCAGTTTGGGGACACTCTATGGCTACACCTTC,CASSLGTLYGYTF
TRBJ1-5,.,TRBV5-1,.,TGCGCCAGCAGCTTGGATTTTAGTCACAATCAGCCCCAGCATTTT,CASSLDFSHNQPQHF
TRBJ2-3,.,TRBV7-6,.,TGTGCCAGCAGCCCTCGTTCGGGGGGCACAGATACGCAGTATTTT,CASSPRSGGTDTQYF
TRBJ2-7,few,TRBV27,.,TGTGCCAGCAGTGTCGGGACCGGATCCTACGAGCAGTACTTC,CASSVGTGSYEQYF
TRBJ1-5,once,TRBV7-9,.,TGTGCCAGCAGCTTCCCGACACGTCGCAATCAGCCCCAGCATTTT,CASSFPTRRNQPQHF
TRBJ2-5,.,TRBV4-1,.,TGCGCCAGCAGCCACAGTGGGGGTATAGAGACCCAGTACTTC,CASSHSGGIETQYF
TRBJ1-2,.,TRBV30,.,TGTGCCTGGAGTTCCCCTCGGGGCTACACCTTC,CAWSSPRGYTF
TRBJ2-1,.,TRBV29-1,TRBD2,TGCAGCGTTGATAGCGGGGCCGGCAATGAGCAGTTCTTC,CSVDSGAGNEQFF
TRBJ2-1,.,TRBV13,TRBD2,TGTGCCAGCAGCTTAGAGATGGGGGGGAATGAGCAGTTCTTC,CASSLEMGGNEQFF
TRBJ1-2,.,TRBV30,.,TGTGCCTGGACCACTACTCGGGAGCGGAACGGCTACACCTTC,CAWTTTRERNGYTF
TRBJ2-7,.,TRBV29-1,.,TGCAGCGTCGTTGCAGACGGTACCTACGAGCAGTACTTC,CSVVADGTYEQYF
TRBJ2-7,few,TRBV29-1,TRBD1,TGCAGCGCCCTTTTCACAGGGGGTTACGAGCAGTACTTC,CSALFTGGYEQYF
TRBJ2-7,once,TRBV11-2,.,TGTGCCAGCAGCGGGTACGAGCAGTACTTC,CASSGYEQYF
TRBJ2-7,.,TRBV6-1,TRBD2,TGTGCCAGCAAATCAGGACTAGCGGCTACCTACGAGCAGTACTTC,CASKSGLAATYEQYF
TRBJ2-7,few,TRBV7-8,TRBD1,TGTGCCAGCAGCCCCAGGGGACAGGGAACCTACGAGCAGTACTTC,CASSPRGQGTYEQYF
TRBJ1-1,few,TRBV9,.,TGTGCCAGCAGCATTGGGGGAATGACTGAAGCTTTCTTT,CASSIGGMTEAFF
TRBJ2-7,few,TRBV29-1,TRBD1,TGCAGCGTTCTGCAGGGGGCCTACGAGCAGTACTTC,CSVLQGAYEQYF
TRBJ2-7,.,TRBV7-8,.,TGTGCCAGCAGCTCCCCTCCAGGGCGCTCCTACGAGCAGTACTTC,CASSSPPGRSYEQYF
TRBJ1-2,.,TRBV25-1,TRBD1,TGTGCCAGCAGTGAATCGGGACAGGGAGGCTATGGCTACACCTTC,CASSESGQGGYGYTF
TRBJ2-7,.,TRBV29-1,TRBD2,TGCAGCGTTGTCGGGGAGGGACCCGAGCAGTACTTC,CSVVGEGPEQYF
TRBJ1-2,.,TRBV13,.,TGTGCCAGCAGCCCGACAGACCAAAACTATGGCTACACCTTC,CASSPTDQNYGYTF
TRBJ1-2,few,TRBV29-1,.,TGCAGCGTTTCGAACTATGGCTACACCTTC,CSVSNYGYTF